One T cell receptor beta chain is described in this entry. Its target is unknown. Generated by immunoSEQ multiplex PCR, the TCRdb table keeps only in-frame clones and is missing some. The sample comprises hundreds of thousands of clones, over 75% of which are singletons, and 1.5% to 2.5% rests with the top ten. The V segment lost 0 bases and the J segment 4 bases; nucleotides outside the gene matches: 3. Per the germline V gene, CDR1 is SGHRS and CDR2 is YFSETQ. CDR3 length: 14 residues. This entry comes from a study of cytomegalovirus exposure and HLA in healthy donors. Study observations and caveats: Three CMV-associated chains proved CMV antigen-specific in vitro. The study recorded over 150 TCR beta chains that were cytomegalovirus-associated.

It was the approximately 130-subject validation cohort, separate from the approximately 620-subject first cohort, to which the donors belonged. Sequencing input: PBMCs. This chain joins TRBV5-1 and TRBJ1-1; 7 bases fit TRBD1. This clonotype was obtained from a woman aged 18-29 years in good health and CMV-seropositive. CDR3 DNA sequence: TGCGCCAGCAGCTTGGAGCAGGGGGTCACTGAAGCTTTCTTT. It yields the protein CASSLEQGVTEAFF.